This TCR beta chain was identified in a study of blood T cell repertoires in COVID-19. Study summary: The study drew acute and convalescent COVID-19 samples from the United States, Italy and Spain. T cells, B-cell-depleted T cells, or PBMCs supplied cDNA or gDNA.

Germline values: CDR1 MNHNY, CDR2 SVGAGI (reference sequence). This CDR3 has 15 residues. The junction had 9 bases not matched to a gene; V was cut back by 5 bases and J by 3 bases. As handled by the study authors: How many nucleated cells were present was estimated from reference gene primer amplification. Measured with immunoSEQ multiplex PCR; TCRdb has only the in-frame clones, and not every one. V and J calls and clone size come straight from that table; D and trimming were deduced from the DNA. This table has fewer than 70,000 clones, about 86% appearing once. The sample was peripheral blood. The chain carries TRBV6-6 and TRBJ2-7; 8 bases match TRBD1. This clonotype was obtained from a man aged 35-49 years with COVID-19, enrolled during active disease. The CDR3 DNA is TGTGCCAGCAGTGACATCGGGACAGGTCTCTACGAGCAGTACTTC. This codes for CASSDIGTGLYEQYF.